This passage covers 27 T cell receptor beta chains from one sample sequenced in a study of T cell changes during pregnancy in multiple sclerosis. Here immunoSEQ multiplex PCR was the method, and the copy in TCRdb shows in-frame clones only, minus some. The sample consists of around 96,000 clones, about 93% of them appearing once. The specimen was peripheral blood, collected in the first trimester of pregnancy. These receptor sequences come from a female donor with multiple sclerosis, enrolled in a pregnancy study.

The chain joins TRBV9 to TRBJ1-2; 8 positions match TRBD1. Germline V gives CDR1 SGDLS, CDR2 YYNGEE. The junction had 5 bases not matched to a gene; V was cut back by 4 bases and J by 3 bases. The CDR3 has 14 residues. As DNA, the CDR3 is TGTGCCAGCAGCCCAGGACAGGGATACTATGGCTACACCTTC. Translated: CASSPGQGYYGYTF.

This clone was picked up one time. The rearrangement uses TRBV19 and TRBJ1-1; 11 bases line up with TRBD1. Unmatched junction bases numbered 4, after V lost 5 bases and J lost 2 bases. Germline CDR1 and CDR2: LNHDA and SQIVND (reference sequence). The CDR3 is 15 amino acids. The CDR3: CASSLGQGANTEAFF. The CDR3 DNA sequence: TGTGCCAGTAGTCTCGGACAGGGGGCTAACACTGAAGCTTTCTTT.

The chain recombines TRBV27 with TRBJ2-2; no clear D gene. The CDR3 sequence is 14 residues long. CDR1 MNHEY and CDR2 SMNVEV come from the germline V gene (reference sequence). V lost 6 bases to trimming and J lost 0 bases, with 8 bases between them. The CDR3, as DNA: TGTGCCAGCAGCCCCAGCGCGAACACCGGGGAGCTGTTTTTT. Encoded protein: CASSPSANTGELFF.

V usage is TRBV4-1 and J usage is TRBJ2-3; 8 nucleotides agree with TRBD2. The length of the CDR3 is 15 residues. J lost 4 bases, V lost 2 bases, and 5 bases had no gene match. The germline V gene encodes CDR1 MGHRA and CDR2 YSYEKL. The CDR3 reads CASSQTLAGADTQYF. DNA of the CDR3: TGCGCCAGCAGCCAAACTCTAGCGGGCGCAGATACGCAGTATTTT.

V gene TRBV5-6 combines with J gene TRBJ1-1, with 9 bases matching TRBD1. V shed 4 bases, J shed 6 bases, and the junction held 10 bases outside the gene matches. The CDR3 has 15 amino acids. CDR1 is SGHDT and CDR2 is YYEEEE in the germline V gene. The CDR3: CASSPWSWTGAEAFF. The CDR3 coding sequence is TGTGCCAGCAGCCCCTGGAGTTGGACAGGGGCTGAAGCTTTCTTT. The full variable domain, in which reference TRBV5-6 and TRBJ1-1 provide the parts outside the CDR3, is DAGVTQSPTHLIKTRGQQVTLRCSPKSGHDTVSWYQQALGQGPQFIFQYYEEEERQRGNFPDRFSGHQFPNYSSELNVNALLLGDSALYLCASSPWSWTGAEAFFGQGTRLTVV.

The rearrangement links TRBV10-3 to TRBJ2-7, with 10 bases matching TRBD1. CDR1 ENHRY and CDR2 SYGVKD come from the germline V gene. J lost 1 base, V lost 6 bases, and 6 bases had no gene match. The CDR3 spans 15 residues. The CDR3 nucleotides read TGTGCCATCAGCCCGGGACAGGGGATTTCCTACGAGCAGTACTTC. It codes for CAISPGQGISYEQYF.

The chain recombines TRBV19 with TRBJ2-5; 10 positions match TRBD1. V gave up 5 bases and J gave up 5 bases; unmatched junction bases: 5. The CDR3 extends over 14 amino acids. Germline CDR1 reads LNHDA; CDR2 reads SQIVND (reference sequence). CDR3 in DNA: TGTGCCAGTAGTTCCGCGGACAGGGGGGAGACCCAGTACTTC. Amino acid sequence: CASSSADRGETQYF.

The rearrangement uses TRBV12-1 and TRBJ2-7; the table assigns TRBD2, which was not confirmed against the DNA. TRBV12-1 is listed as a pseudogene. There are 18 residues in the CDR3. CDR3 protein: CASSCMCRLATFSYEQYF. DNA for the CDR3: TGTGCCAGCAGCTGCATGTGCCGACTAGCGACCTTTTCCTACGAGCAGTACTTC.

CDR3 nucleotides: TGTGCCAGCAGTGCTGAAGGGGGCCCTCCCAATGAGCAGTTCTTC. Translated, it gives CASSAEGGPPNEQFF. The chain recombines TRBV6-1 with TRBJ2-1, with TRBD1 matching over 7 bases. The CDR3 contains 15 residues. V shed 4 bases and J 6 bases; nucleotides not matched to a gene: 9. Germline CDR1 and CDR2: MNHNS and SASEGT.

The V call is TRBV7-3, the J call TRBJ2-5; a weak D match, TRBD2 (7 bases). The CDR3 contains 15 residues. With 3 bases removed from V and 4 bases from J, the gap between germline ends came to 15 bases. From germline, CDR1 is SGHTA and CDR2 FQGTGA. This CDR3 reads CASSLGGADGETQYF. The DNA of the CDR3 is TGTGCCAGCAGCTTGGGGGGGGCCGACGGAGAGACCCAGTACTTC.

This chain uses TRBV4-2 with TRBJ1-5, with 7 nucleotides matching TRBD1. The V and J ends lost 0 bases and 5 bases, in that order; junction bases with no gene match: 1. This CDR3 contains 14 residues. The V gene's germline CDR1 is LGHNA and CDR2 YNFKEQ. CDR3 DNA: TGTGCCAGCAGCCAAGACAGGGGGGATCAGCCCCAGCATTTT. Amino acids: CASSQDRGDQPQHF.

The chain recombines TRBV30 with TRBJ2-1; TRBD2 agrees at 7 bases. Germline assignment: CDR1 GTSNPN and CDR2 SVGIG (reference sequence). The CDR3 covers 13 residues. The V gene end was trimmed by 4 bases and the J gene end by 6 bases; junction bases not matched to a gene: 6. CDR3 sequence: CAWNRGVGNEQFF. In DNA form, the CDR3 reads TGTGCCTGGAACCGGGGGGTTGGCAATGAGCAGTTCTTC. Full variable domain (remainder filled in from reference TRBV30 and TRBJ2-1): SQTIHQWPATLVQPVGSPLSLECTVEGTSNPNLYWYRQAAGRGLQLLFYSVGIGQISSEVPQNLSASRPQDRQFILSSKKLLLSDSGFYLCAWNRGVGNEQFFGPGTRLTVL.

Written as DNA, the CDR3 is TGTGCCAGCAGTACCGGGACAAACACCGGGGAGCTGTTTTTT. Translating it yields CASSTGTNTGELFF. This chain joins TRBV6-6 and TRBJ2-2, with D perhaps TRBD1 (6 bases). The germline V gene encodes CDR1 MNHNY and CDR2 SVGAGI (reference sequence). This CDR3 has 14 residues. V lost 5 bases to trimming and J lost 2 bases, with 9 bases between them.

This clone was detected a few times. The chain carries TRBV27 and TRBJ1-5; D might be TRBD1 (6 bases). This CDR3 region has 14 residues. Germline V CDR1 and CDR2: MNHEY, SMNVEV (reference sequence). Trimming stripped 3 bases from V and 3 bases from J, with 9 bases between. The CDR3 DNA sequence: TGTGCCAGCAGTTTTGCAGGGGACAATCAGCCCCAGCATTTT. Its translation is CASSFAGDNQPQHF.

The V and J genes are TRBV5-5 and TRBJ1-3, with 12 positions matching TRBD1. The germline V gene has CDR1 SGHKS and CDR2 YYEKEE (reference sequence). After removal of 0 bases from V and 5 bases from J, the junction contained 3 bases not matched to a gene. CDR3 length equals 16 residues. The CDR3 region is CASSLGGTGGRNTIYF. CDR3 nucleotides: TGTGCCAGCAGCTTGGGGGGGACAGGGGGCCGAAACACCATATATTTT. The full variable domain, its missing parts supplied by reference TRBV5-5 and TRBJ1-3, is DAGVTQSPTHLIKTRGQQVTLRCSPISGHKSVSWYQQVLGQGPQFIFQYYEKEERGRGNFPDRFSARQFPNYSSELNVNALLLGDSALYLCASSLGGTGGRNTIYFGEGSWLTVV.

In this sample, this clone turned up once. This chain joins TRBV11-3 and TRBJ1-3; D not resolved. Germline V gene lookup returns CDR1 SGHNT and CDR2 YENEEA. V lost 0 bases and J 2 bases, leaving 20 bases between the germline ends. This CDR3 comprises 19 residues. Here the CDR3 DNA reads TGTGCCAGCAGCTTAGATTGTCCTGACTTCCCCTCTCCTGGAAACACCATATATTTT. It codes for CASSLDCPDFPSPGNTIYF.

The CDR3 protein is CASSLGGRTDTQYF. The CDR3 nucleotides read TGTGCCAGCAGCTTAGGGGGGCGCACAGATACGCAGTATTTT. The J gene is TRBJ2-3, the V gene TRBV13, with D possibly being TRBD1 (5 bases). Deletions cut 0 bases from V and 1 base from J, with 5 bases between. The germline V gene has CDR1 PRHDT and CDR2 FYEKMQ (reference sequence). The CDR3 is 14 amino acids.

The chain couples TRBV7-9 to TRBJ2-7, with D tentatively TRBD1 (6 bases). Germline-derived CDR1 and CDR2 are SEHNR and FQNEAQ (reference sequence). Trimming removed 2 bases from V and 1 base from J, with 15 bases in between. The CDR3 is 16 amino acids. The CDR3 DNA reads as TGTGCCAGCAGCTTAAGGTCCCAGGGGAGTTCCTACGAGCAGTACTTC. This gives the protein CASSLRSQGSSYEQYF.

This chain uses TRBV11-1 with TRBJ1-2, with unresolved D. Trimming removed 2 bases from V and 4 bases from J, with 8 bases in between. The CDR3 loop spans 13 amino acids. Germline values: CDR1 SGHAT, CDR2 FQDESV (reference sequence). The CDR3 protein is CASSLTESYGYTF. The CDR3 bases are TGTGCCAGCAGCTTAACAGAAAGCTATGGCTACACCTTC.

This clone was observed a single time. The chain joins TRBV7-3 to TRBJ2-1; 7 nucleotides agree with TRBD2. J gave up 4 bases and V 0 bases, and 0 bases lay outside the gene matches. This CDR3 region has 14 residues. The germline gives CDR1 SGHTA, CDR2 FQGTGA. The CDR3 nucleotides are TGTGCCAGCAGCTTAACGGGGGGGTACAATGAGCAGTTCTTC. Translated, it gives CASSLTGGYNEQFF.

A few counts support this clone. J is TRBJ2-1 and V is TRBV9, with 7 bases lining up with TRBD2. The CDR3 is made up of 15 amino acids. Unmatched junction bases numbered 5, after V lost 0 bases and J lost 5 bases. Germline CDR1 and CDR2: SGDLS and YYNGEE. The CDR3 DNA is TGTGCCAGCAGCGTAGAGTTCGGGGGGAACAATGAGCAGTTCTTC. As protein: CASSVEFGGNNEQFF.

The chain couples TRBV18 to TRBJ2-3, with a possible D match to TRBD2 (5 bases). The CDR3 is made up of 15 amino acids. Trimming pared 3 bases from V and 0 bases from J, leaving 10 bases between. Germline assignment: CDR1 KGHSH and CDR2 LQKENI. The CDR3 region has the DNA TGTGCCAGCTCACCTGTCAGCGGAAGCACAGATACGCAGTATTTT. It is translated as CASSPVSGSTDTQYF.

This chain connects TRBV2 to TRBJ1-4; no firm D call. Between the trimmed V and J ends, which lost 3 bases and 12 bases, there was a span of 8 bases. The CDR3 runs 11 residues. Germline-derived CDR1 and CDR2 are SNHLY and FYNNEI. CDR3 nucleotide sequence: TGTGCCAGCAGTGACGCGCGAGAACTGTTTTTT. Translating it yields CASSDARELFF.

The rearrangement links TRBV14 to TRBJ2-1; TRBD1 matches at 9 bases. Germline lookup yields CDR1 SGHDN and CDR2 FVKESK. V trimming: 1 base; J trimming: 8 bases; junction bases outside the gene matches: 6. This CDR3 has 15 residues. In nucleotides, the CDR3 is TGTGCCAGCAGCCAAGGGGACAGGGTGGACGATGAGCAGTTCTTC. Amino acids: CASSQGDRVDDEQFF.

The rearrangement uses TRBV11-3 and TRBJ1-1, with 8 positions matching TRBD1. The J segment lost 3 bases and the V segment lost 6 bases, leaving 3 bases of the junction unmatched. CDR1 is SGHNT and CDR2 is YENEEA in the germline V gene. The CDR3 has 13 residues. The CDR3 spells CASSLDRDTEAFF. The DNA of the CDR3 is TGTGCCAGCAGTTTGGACAGGGACACTGAAGCTTTCTTT.

The gene calls are TRBV18 and TRBJ2-1; 9 bases are a match to TRBD1. CDR3 length equals 15 residues. The germline V gene encodes CDR1 KGHSH and CDR2 LQKENI. Unmatched junction bases numbered 5, after V lost 3 bases and J lost 5 bases. The CDR3 DNA reads as TGTGCCAGCTCACCTTCGGGACAGGGTAACAATGAGCAGTTCTTC. Translated, it gives CASSPSGQGNNEQFF.

The chain combines TRBV11-3 with TRBJ2-2, with 7 bases aligning to TRBD1. The CDR3 is 15 amino acids. CDR1 and CDR2 (germline): SGHNT, YENEEA. Losses at the gene ends were 3 bases for V and 6 bases for J; bases not matched to a gene: 7. This chain's CDR3 is CASSFHRGRPGELFF. For the CDR3, the DNA is TGTGCCAGCAGCTTTCACAGGGGCCGACCCGGGGAGCTGTTTTTT.